Listed here is a single T cell receptor (beta chain). What it recognizes is unknown. This sample is drawn from a study of vaccination and CD4 T cells after COVID-19. Across the whole study: Researchers treated cells with overlapping spike peptides taken from SARS-CoV-2, HCoV-NL63, HCoV-OC43 and HCoV-229E.

Cultured CD4+ T-cell DNA underwent Oncomine TCR Beta short-read sequencing. Investigators isolated genomic DNA from cultured CD4+ T cells. TCRdb re-called the PCR reads with MiXCR, one entry per CDR3 protein. The sample comprises about 15,000 distinct CDR3 sequences, under 60% of which are singletons, and roughly 10% rests with the top ten. Study observations and caveats: Of the reactive clones in convalescent patients, a median about 90% showed up only post-vaccination.

Treatment indicated: roughly nine-day PBMC culture with coronavirus spike peptide pools or control peptides (ViraFEST assay). Researchers reported culturing about 2 million PBMCs per well with about 10 IU/ml IL-2 and 8 to 10 ug/ml peptide pools. The sequenced sample was CD4+ T cells from blood, cultured in vitro, obtained before SARS-CoV-2 vaccination. The source of this sequence is a human donor who had recovered from COVID-19.

Written as DNA, the CDR3 is TGTGCCAGTAGTATAGCCAGGGGGGACACCGGGGAGCTGTTTTTT. It translates to CASSIARGDTGELFF. V gene TRBV19 combines with J gene TRBJ2-2; tentative D call: TRBD1 (7 bases). Germline-derived CDR1 and CDR2 are LNHDA and SQIVND (reference sequence). The V gene lost 1 base and the J gene lost 3 bases, with 9 bases spanning the gap. The CDR3 contains 15 residues. Supplemented by reference TRBV19 and TRBJ2-2, the full variable domain reads DGGITQSPKYLFRKEGQNVTLSCEQNLNHDAMYWYRQDPGQGLRLIYYSQIVNDFQKGDIAEGYSVSREKKESFPLTVTSAQKNPTAFYLCASSIARGDTGELFFGEGSRLTVL.